This T cell receptor (beta chain) was sequenced during a study of cytomegalovirus exposure and HLA in healthy donors (dated by TCRdb to the late 2010s). Broadly, across the study: The 550 to 750 repertoires of the first cohort and the 95 to 150 validation repertoires were produced on the same platform, according to a later analysis. The study was designed to test whether signatures of past pathogen exposure could be identified by cataloging public T cell receptors. A separate validation cohort of some 130 different subjects was used in addition to the approximately 670-subject first cohort. High-throughput TCR immunosequencing, statistical association of individual TCRs with disease status, and machine learning were combined to predict cytomegalovirus infection status. Here is what the overall study found, with its caveats: Cytomegalovirus status was reported to be diagnosed by the classifier with high specificity and sensitivity in both the original and validation cohorts. A later analysis found that TCRs clustered in the first cohort also tended to co-occur in the roughly 120 validation repertoires, with 94% of cluster scores above 0. Most TCR sequences were observed very rarely across donors, whereas some public TCRs were present in many individuals. A few of the identified cytomegalovirus-associated TCR beta chains were confirmed in vitro to be specific for cytomegalovirus antigens. The study listed 164 TCR beta chains as associated with cytomegalovirus. All 120 or so repertoires were used to score co-occurrence in the validation cohort in a later analysis, because that analysis had no HLA typing for the cohort. The authors suggested that the approach could potentially be extended to other disease states and immunological phenotypes.

Remarks on this clone: The target of this receptor is not known. Qualities for individual bases were not recorded, and no much larger clone is one base off.

The donors belonged to the validation cohort of over a hundred subjects, which was separate from the roughly 670-subject first cohort. The library was made by the immunoSEQ multiplex PCR assay. The authors' analysis ran thus. A statistical classification framework was built to diagnose cytomegalovirus status from the catalog of TCR beta chain sequences. Here the immuneACCESS table is served through TCRdb, limited to in-frame sequences with V and J called. Missing clones are a known gap in these copies; in checked studies unresolved V genes cover under half, and the rest lacks a known reason. V and J calls and clone size are given by that table; D and trimming were obtained from the DNA. For this sample there are more than 85,000 clones; 86% appear just once. The ten largest account for under 4.5% of the sample. V drops 1 base and J drops 0 bases, leaving 6 bases in between. From a lookup of the germline V gene, CDR1 and CDR2 are SGHTA and FQGTGA. Inclusive of the bounding cysteine and phenylalanine, the CDR3 is 15 residues long. Only the CDR3 part of the read is kept: 45 bases, read in frame from the first base.

Source material: PBMCs. This receptor chain uses TRBV7-3 and TRBJ2-2; a confident D gene designation cannot be given. This receptor was identified in a woman aged 18-29 years in good health and CMV-seropositive. The nucleotide sequence is TGTGCCAGCAGCTTAAACATACCGAACACCGGGGAGCTGTTTTTT. This encodes CASSLNIPNTGELFF. Full variable domain (CDR3 extended with the reference TRBV7-3 and TRBJ2-2 proteins): GAGVSQTPSNKVTEKGKYVELRCDPISGHTALYWYRQSLGQGPEFLIYFQGTGAADDSGLPNDRFFAVRPEGSVSTLKIQRTERGDSAVYLCASSLNIPNTGELFFGEGSRLTVL.